Shown below are 28 T cell receptor beta chains from a single sample sequenced in a study of blood T cell repertoires in COVID-19. Profiled with immunoSEQ multiplex PCR; TCRdb holds only in-frame clones, not every one. The sample contains 250,000 to 300,000 clones, roughly 91% of which appear only once. Sample: PBMCs or T cells enriched from blood (not recorded which). The source is a woman in her sixties or seventies in a cohort exposed to, infected with or recovered from COVID-19 (not recorded which).

This clone was counted once. The chain uses TRBV6-1 and TRBJ2-7, with D possibly matching TRBD1 (6 bases). The germline CDR1 and CDR2 sequences are MNHNS and SASEGT. The CDR3 is 13 residues long. V lost 3 bases and J 3 bases, leaving 9 bases between the germline ends. In DNA form, the CDR3 reads TGTGCCAGCAGTGAGCGAGGGGGCTACGAGCAGTACTTC. This sequence encodes CASSERGGYEQYF.

DNA of the CDR3: TGTGCCAGCAGCTTGGGGGACAGGCGTAACACCGGGGAGCTGTTTTTT. Protein: CASSLGDRRNTGELFF. The chain employs TRBV5-8 and TRBJ2-2; 8 nucleotides agree with TRBD1. Looked up from germline, CDR1 is SGHTS and CDR2 is YDEGEE. Trimming cost V 0 bases and J 2 bases; bases outside gene matches: 3. CDR3 length: 16 residues. Full variable domain (remainder filled in from reference TRBV5-8 and TRBJ2-2): EAGVTQSPTHLIKTRGQQATLRCSPISGHTSVYWYQQALGLGLQFLLWYDEGEERNRGNFPPRFSGRQFPNYSSELNVNALELEDSALYLCASSLGDRRNTGELFFGEGSRLTVL.

The chain combines TRBV5-1 with TRBJ2-1, with a weak D call TRBD1 (6 bases). V dropped 4 bases and J dropped 2 bases, with 16 bases sitting between them. Germline loops: CDR1 SGHRS, CDR2 YFSETQ. CDR3 length: 16 amino acids. CDR3 amino acids: CASSPLPGAPYNEQFF. CDR3 DNA sequence: TGCGCCAGCAGCCCACTCCCAGGGGCGCCCTACAATGAGCAGTTCTTC.

This chain joins TRBV25-1 and TRBJ2-1; 14 bases line up with TRBD2. After removal of 4 bases from V and 9 bases from J, the junction contained 8 bases not matched to a gene. Germline V gene data show CDR1 as MGHDK and CDR2 as SYGVNS. This CDR3 contains 16 residues. CDR3 sequence reads: CASSGLTSGRATEQFF. CDR3 in DNA: TGTGCCAGCAGTGGCTTGACTAGCGGGAGGGCCACTGAGCAGTTCTTC. Combining the CDR3 with reference TRBV25-1 and TRBJ2-1 gives the whole variable domain EADIYQTPRYLVIGTGKKITLECSQTMGHDKMYWYQQDPGMELHLIHYSYGVNSTEKGDLSSESTVSRIRTEHFPLTLESARPSHTSQYLCASSGLTSGRATEQFFGPGTRLTVL.

The chain recombines TRBV3-1 (or the pseudogene TRBV3-2) with TRBJ2-7; TRBD2 matches at 8 bases. Trimming removed 1 base from V and 4 bases from J; junction bases left unmatched: 6. Germline CDR1 LGHDT, CDR2 YNNKEL (reference sequence). The CDR3 loop spans 15 amino acids. The CDR3 reads CASSQGGTRGYEQYF. The CDR3 DNA reads TGTGCCAGCAGCCAAGGGGGGACTAGAGGGTACGAGCAGTACTTC.

The chain uses TRBV9 and TRBJ1-6; 12 bases are shared with TRBD1. This CDR3 contains 19 residues. Germline CDR1 is SGDLS and CDR2 is YYNGEE. V lost 2 bases to trimming and J lost 4 bases; unmatched junction nucleotides: 10. Written as DNA, the CDR3 is TGTGCCAGCAGCGTGGGGACAGGGGGCTCTGAGGGTTATAATTCACCCCTCCACTTT. Amino acids: CASSVGTGGSEGYNSPLHF. Together with reference TRBV9 and TRBJ1-6, the CDR3 gives the full variable domain: DSGVTQTPKHLITATGQRVTLRCSPRSGDLSVYWYQQSLDQGLQFLIQYYNGEERAKGNILERFSAQQFPDLHSELNLSSLELGDSALYFCASSVGTGGSEGYNSPLHFGNGTRLTVT.

This clone was seen just once. The CDR3 DNA is TGTGCCAGTAGCCGGGACAGGGAAGATGAGCAGTTCTTC. Translating gives CASSRDREDEQFF. V gene TRBV19 combines with J gene TRBJ2-1, with 9 bases matching TRBD1. The CDR3 loop spans 13 amino acids. The ends lost 6 bases at V and 8 bases at J; junction bases unmatched: 5. CDR1 is LNHDA, CDR2 SQIVND, per germline (reference sequence).

CDR3 loop: CASSGRQGRTDTQYF. In DNA, the CDR3 is TGTGCCAGCAGTGGGAGGCAGGGGCGCACAGATACGCAGTATTTT. The gene calls are TRBV2 and TRBJ2-3; the D gene is possibly TRBD1 (6 bases). CDR1 is SNHLY and CDR2 is FYNNEI in the germline V gene. This CDR3 has 15 amino acids. V was shortened by 4 bases and J by 1 base, with 12 bases between the two germline ends.

The J gene is TRBJ2-5, the V gene TRBV5-4; 7 bases match TRBD2. The J segment lost 12 bases and the V segment lost 7 bases, leaving 12 bases of the junction unmatched. The CDR3 loop spans 12 amino acids. Germline values: CDR1 SGHNT, CDR2 YYREEE (reference sequence). The CDR3 loop reads CASGRVPKLEYF. CDR3 coding DNA: TGTGCCAGCGGGAGGGTCCCCAAACTCGAGTACTTC.

This sequence joins TRBV5-1 and TRBJ1-2; 12 nucleotides line up with TRBD1. Trimming took 4 bases from V and 7 from J; bases not matched to a gene: 8. Germline CDR1 SGHRS, CDR2 YFSETQ. The CDR3 covers 15 residues. Here the CDR3 DNA reads TGCGCCAGCAGCCCGGGACAGGGGGCGATGGTTGGCTACACCTTC. Protein product: CASSPGQGAMVGYTF.

The genes are TRBV5-1 and TRBJ2-7; the match to TRBD2 covers 7 bases. The V gene end was trimmed by 0 bases and the J gene end by 6 bases; junction bases not matched to a gene: 6. This CDR3 contains 14 residues. Germline V gives CDR1 SGHRS, CDR2 YFSETQ. CDR3 sequence: CASSLAGGMSEQYF. In nucleotides, the CDR3 is TGCGCCAGCAGCTTGGCCGGGGGGATGAGCGAGCAGTACTTC. The complete variable domain, with remaining parts taken from reference TRBV5-1 and TRBJ2-7, reads KAGVTQTPRYLIKTRGQQVTLSCSPISGHRSVSWYQQTPGQGLQFLFEYFSETQRNKGNFPGRFSGRQFSNSRSEMNVSTLELGDSALYLCASSLAGGMSEQYFGPGTRLTVT.

The rearrangement joins TRBV7-3 to TRBJ2-7; D perhaps matches TRBD2 (5 bases). Germline V gives CDR1 SGHTA, CDR2 FQGTGA. The CDR3 totals 15 residues. Trimming took off 5 bases at V and 1 base at J, with 15 bases between the two ends. The CDR3 here is CASSTTGGPSYEQYF. The CDR3 DNA is TGTGCCAGCAGCACCACTGGCGGGCCATCCTACGAGCAGTACTTC.

This chain uses TRBV4-1 with TRBJ1-5; D remains ambiguous. CDR1 MGHRA and CDR2 YSYEKL come from the germline V gene. The V end was cut by 5 bases, the J end by 6 bases, with 14 bases between. This CDR3 comprises 14 residues. The CDR3 coding sequence is TGCGCCAGCAGCAATACGGGCCGGGGTCAGCCCCAGCATTTT. Translation: CASSNTGRGQPQHF.

The CDR3 nucleotides are TGTGCCAGCAGCTTTACCGGGACAGGGATACACGAGCAGTACTTC. It is translated as CASSFTGTGIHEQYF. The rearrangement joins TRBV7-3 to TRBJ2-7; 9 bases align to TRBD1. Germline lookup yields CDR1 SGHTA and CDR2 FQGTGA. The J segment lost 5 bases and the V segment lost 3 bases, leaving 8 bases of the junction unmatched. This CDR3 contains 15 residues.

CDR3 bases: TGTGCCAGCAGCCAAGGCCAGGGGTCGTTCCACTACACTGAAGCTTTCTTT. Its protein is CASSQGQGSFHYTEAFF. This sequence joins TRBV3-1 (or the pseudogene TRBV3-2) and TRBJ1-1; D perhaps matches TRBD1 (6 bases). The V end was cut by 1 base, the J end by 3 bases, with 18 bases between. Germline CDR1 is LGHDT and CDR2 is YNNKEL (reference sequence). The CDR3 length is 17 residues.

V and J are TRBV5-1 and TRBJ2-1; 8 nucleotides match TRBD1. Germline-derived CDR1 and CDR2 are SGHRS and YFSETQ. Trimming cost V 4 bases and J 2 bases; bases outside gene matches: 2. The CDR3 totals 14 residues. The CDR3 spells CASSQGQAYNEQFF. CDR3 DNA sequence: TGCGCCAGCAGCCAGGGACAGGCCTACAATGAGCAGTTCTTC.

The J gene is TRBJ1-1, the V gene TRBV18; weak D call: TRBD1 (5 bases). This CDR3 has 14 amino acids. Germline V gives CDR1 KGHSH, CDR2 LQKENI. The V and J ends lost 3 bases and 6 bases respectively, with 14 bases between them. The CDR3 DNA is TGTGCCAGCTCACCTGTCTCAGCGGGGGCTGAAGCTTTCTTT. This codes for CASSPVSAGAEAFF.

The chain has TRBV18 and TRBJ2-7, with TRBD2 matching over 10 bases. V was clipped by 2 bases and J by 2 bases; unmatched bases: 9. The length of the CDR3 is 17 residues. Germline V gene sequence: CDR1 KGHSH, CDR2 LQKENI. CDR3 amino acids: CASSPTLPGTSAYEQYF. The CDR3 DNA reads TGTGCCAGCTCACCAACGCTCCCCGGGACTAGCGCCTACGAGCAGTACTTC. Variable domain in full (rest from reference TRBV18 and TRBJ2-7): NAGVMQNPRHLVRRRGQEARLRCSPMKGHSHVYWYRQLPEEGLKFMVYLQKENIIDESGMPKERFSAEFPKEGPSILRIQQVVRGDSAAYFCASSPTLPGTSAYEQYFGPGTRLTVT.

The rearrangement uses TRBV10-3 and TRBJ1-4; D possibly corresponds to TRBD1 (5 bases). V was shortened by 6 bases and J by 7 bases, with 15 bases between the two germline ends. Germline lookup yields CDR1 ENHRY and CDR2 SYGVKD. CDR3 size: 14 residues. The DNA of the CDR3 is TGTGCCATCAGCTGGGACGGGGGAGGTGAAAAACTGTTTTTT. The encoded protein is CAISWDGGGEKLFF.

The J gene is TRBJ2-1, the V gene TRBV7-2; 10 bases match TRBD2. The J segment lost 2 bases and the V segment lost 5 bases, leaving 9 bases of the junction unmatched. This CDR3 has 17 residues. The germline V gene has CDR1 SGHTA and CDR2 FQGNSA. CDR3 coding DNA: TGTGCCAGCAGCCTTAGAGCGGGAGGGAAAACCTACAATGAGCAGTTCTTC. This gives the protein CASSLRAGGKTYNEQFF.

The rearrangement uses TRBV5-4 and TRBJ2-5; TRBD2 matches 9 bases. The CDR3 spans 17 residues. V lost 3 bases to trimming and J lost 5 bases; unmatched junction nucleotides: 14. Per the germline V gene, CDR1 is SGHNT and CDR2 is YYREEE (reference sequence). This CDR3 reads CASSYRVLAGGTETQYF. CDR3 in DNA: TGTGCCAGCAGCTATAGAGTGTTGGCGGGAGGGACGGAGACCCAGTACTTC.

The CDR3, as DNA: TGTGCCAGCAGCCCACGGGCCACACTAGGTTATAGCACAGATACGCAGTATTTT. Translation gives CASSPRATLGYSTDTQYF. The chain employs TRBV3-1 (or the pseudogene TRBV3-2) and TRBJ2-3; perhaps TRBD2 as D (5 bases). This CDR3 contains 18 residues. Germline assignment: CDR1 LGHDT and CDR2 YNNKEL (reference sequence). V was trimmed by 4 bases and J by 0 bases, leaving 20 bases between them.

The chain couples TRBV4-2 to TRBJ2-5, with D unclear. Germline V gives CDR1 LGHNA, CDR2 YNFKEQ. Trimming left V 1 base short and J 5 bases short, with 11 bases between. The CDR3 is made up of 14 amino acids. The CDR3 DNA sequence: TGTGCCAGCAGCCAAGCCGTGGGCCTGGAGACCCAGTACTTC. It codes for CASSQAVGLETQYF.

The chain combines TRBV15 with TRBJ2-1; a weak D match, TRBD2 (7 bases). The CDR3 has 14 amino acids. V lost 1 base and J 9 bases, leaving 13 bases between the germline ends. CDR1 is LNHNV and CDR2 is YYDKDF in the germline V gene (reference sequence). The CDR3 protein is CATSRAGGRPEQFF. DNA of the CDR3: TGTGCCACCAGCAGAGCGGGGGGCCGCCCTGAGCAGTTCTTC.

This chain joins TRBV5-4 and TRBJ2-3, with 15 bases aligning to TRBD2. Trimming cost V 1 base and J 4 bases; bases outside gene matches: 4. The V gene's germline CDR1 is SGHNT and CDR2 YYREEE (reference sequence). This CDR3 is 17 amino acids long. DNA for the CDR3: TGTGCCAGCAGCTTGTGGACTAGCGGGAGGGGCGCAGATACGCAGTATTTT. This codes for CASSLWTSGRGADTQYF.

The rearrangement links TRBV19 to TRBJ1-4; D gene unclear. CDR3 length: 16 residues. In germline, CDR1 is LNHDA, CDR2 SQIVND (reference sequence). Trimming left V 7 bases short and J 5 bases short, with 20 bases between. This CDR3 reads CASTKGPGEANEKLFF. In DNA, the CDR3 is TGTGCCAGTACCAAGGGCCCCGGGGAGGCAAATGAAAAACTGTTTTTT.

The V call is TRBV5-1, the J call TRBJ2-1; 11 bases agree with TRBD2. V was clipped by 3 bases and J by 4 bases; unmatched bases: 6. This CDR3 has 16 residues. The germline V gene has CDR1 SGHRS and CDR2 YFSETQ. Here the CDR3 DNA reads TGCGCCAGCAGCTCGGGACTAGCGGCGCCATACAATGAGCAGTTCTTC. Protein product: CASSSGLAAPYNEQFF.

This clone was observed a few times. V usage is TRBV7-6 and J usage is TRBJ2-5; TRBD1 matches at 12 bases. This CDR3 contains 15 residues. Germline CDR1 SGHVS, CDR2 FNYEAQ. Trimming at V came to 4 bases and at J to 5 bases, leaving 5 bases not matched to a gene. The CDR3 DNA reads TGTGCCAGCAGCTCTGGGACAGGGGGCAAGGAGACCCAGTACTTC. The encoded protein is CASSSGTGGKETQYF.